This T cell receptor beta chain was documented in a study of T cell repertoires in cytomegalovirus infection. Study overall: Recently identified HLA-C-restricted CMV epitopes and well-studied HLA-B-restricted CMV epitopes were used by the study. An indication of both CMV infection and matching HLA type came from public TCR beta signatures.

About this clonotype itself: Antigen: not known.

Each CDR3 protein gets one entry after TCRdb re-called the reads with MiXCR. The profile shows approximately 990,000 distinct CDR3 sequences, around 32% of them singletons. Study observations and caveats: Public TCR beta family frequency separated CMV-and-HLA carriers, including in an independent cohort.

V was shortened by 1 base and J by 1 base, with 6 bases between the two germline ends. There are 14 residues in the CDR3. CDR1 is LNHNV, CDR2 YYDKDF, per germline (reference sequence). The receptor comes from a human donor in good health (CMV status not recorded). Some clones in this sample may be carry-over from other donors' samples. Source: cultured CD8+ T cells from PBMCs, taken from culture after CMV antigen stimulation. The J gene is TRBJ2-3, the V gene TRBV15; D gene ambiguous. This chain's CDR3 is CATSRVSGTDTQYF. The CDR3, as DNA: TGTGCCACCAGCAGAGTCTCCGGCACAGATACGCAGTATTTT.